This TCR beta chain was profiled in a study of shared clonotypes between healthy human individuals. CDR1 is LGHNA, CDR2 YSLEER, per germline. V was trimmed by 2 bases and J by 4 bases, leaving 12 bases between them. This CDR3 is 15 amino acids long. Terminally differentiated effector memory CD45RA+ cells were excluded by CCR7 positive selection of CD45RO-negative cells. Generated by immunoSEQ multiplex PCR, the TCRdb table keeps only in-frame clones and is missing some. The data hold around 1.9 million clones, with 85% to 95% observed a single time. The sample was naive CD8+ T cells from PBMCs. The sequence was obtained from a man aged 18 to 35 in good health. Some clones in this sample may be carry-over from other donors' samples. The chain is built from TRBV4-3 and TRBJ1-5; D gene ambiguous. This CDR3 is CASSQSRLGNQPQHF. CDR3 sequence (DNA): TGCGCCAGCAGCCAAAGTAGGTTAGGAAATCAGCCCCAGCATTTT.